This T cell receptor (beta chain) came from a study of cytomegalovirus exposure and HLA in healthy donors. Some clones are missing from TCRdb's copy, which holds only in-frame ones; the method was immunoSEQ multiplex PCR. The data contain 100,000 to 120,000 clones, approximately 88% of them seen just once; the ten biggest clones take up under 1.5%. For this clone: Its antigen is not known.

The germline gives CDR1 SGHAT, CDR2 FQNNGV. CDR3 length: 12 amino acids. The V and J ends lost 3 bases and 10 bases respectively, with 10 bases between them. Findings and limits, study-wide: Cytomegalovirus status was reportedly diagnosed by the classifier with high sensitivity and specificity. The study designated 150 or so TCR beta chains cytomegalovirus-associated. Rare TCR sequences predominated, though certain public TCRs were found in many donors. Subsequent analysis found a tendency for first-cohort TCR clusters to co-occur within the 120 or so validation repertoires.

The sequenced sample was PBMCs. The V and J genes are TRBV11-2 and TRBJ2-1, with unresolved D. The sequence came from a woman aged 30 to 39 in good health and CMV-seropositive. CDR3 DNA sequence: TGTGCCAGCAGCTTTTCCAACGGGGAGCAGTTCTTC. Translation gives CASSFSNGEQFF.